The source of this TCR beta chain is a study of T cells in Graves' hyperthyroidism and ophthalmopathy. Study observations and caveats: Clonotypes that were expanded in thyroid above 0.001 mostly appeared in blood too.

Details on this clonotype: The antigen is not known.

Trimming cost V 6 bases and J 2 bases, with 14 bases left between them. The length of the CDR3 is 15 residues. CDR1 and CDR2 (germline): MNHEY, SVGEGT. Amplified TCR beta CDR3 regions came from RNA transcripts. During a first-round RT-PCR of the TCR CDR3, the HTBI primer set was used. TCRdb fed the multiplex PCR reads into MiXCR, producing one record per CDR3 protein. The data hold fewer than 750,000 distinct CDR3 sequences, with roughly 15% observed a single time. This chain uses TRBV6-2 or TRBV6-3 with TRBJ2-4; D tentatively reads TRBD1 or TRBD2 (6 bases each). Sequencing was done on a sample of blood. The source of this sequence is a woman in her 40s with Graves' ophthalmopathy. The CDR3 spells CASRQGGMTKNIQYF. For the CDR3, the DNA is TGTGCCAGCAGACAGGGCGGGATGACCAAAAACATTCAGTACTTC.